The 7 T cell receptor beta chains below come from one sample, sequenced in a study of cytomegalovirus exposure and HLA in healthy donors. PCR used 60 Vbeta primers and 13 Jbeta primers. Sequencing used immunoSEQ multiplex PCR; TCRdb keeps in-frame clones, though not all of them. The table shows approximately 140,000 clones, with 60% to 80% occurring only once. Sequencing was done on a sample of PBMCs. These receptors all come from a woman in her forties or fifties in good health and CMV-seronegative.

The genes are TRBV2 and TRBJ2-5; 7 nucleotides line up with TRBD1. Germline values: CDR1 SNHLY, CDR2 FYNNEI. The CDR3 length is 14 residues. J was trimmed by 8 bases and V by 8 bases; bases with no gene match: 14. The CDR3 bases are TGTGCCAGCGCCCCCCGACAGGGTAGGAGAACCCAGTACTTC. This gives the protein CASAPRQGRRTQYF.

Concerning this clone: The junction differs from germline at one of its ends, possibly a read error. This chain uses TRBV7-9 with TRBJ2-6; TRBD1 matches 8 bases. The CDR3 covers 16 residues. Germline-derived CDR1 and CDR2 are SEHNR and FQNEAQ (reference sequence). CDR3: CASSQDRGSGANVLTF. As DNA, the CDR3 is TGCGCCAGCAGCCAAGACAGGGGATCTGGGGCCAACGTCCTGACTTTC.

The rearrangement uses TRBV10-3 and TRBJ2-7; 14 nucleotides line up with TRBD2. Germline V gene sequence: CDR1 ENHRY, CDR2 SYGVKD. With V trimmed by 7 bases and J by 1 base, 6 bases remained unmatched. The CDR3 covers 16 residues. CDR3 sequence (DNA): TGTGCCATCACCCCGGGACTAGCGGGGGATTCCTACGAGCAGTACTTC. Protein product: CAITPGLAGDSYEQYF.

The chain links TRBV29-1 to TRBJ2-5; 14 positions agree with TRBD2. Germline assignment: CDR1 SQVTM and CDR2 ANQGSEA. V dropped 1 base and J dropped 2; count of bases not matched to a gene: 9. CDR3 length: 18 residues. CDR3 sequence reads: CSVEGPGTSGGNQETQYF. The CDR3 nucleotides read TGCAGCGTTGAAGGTCCCGGGACTAGCGGGGGAAATCAAGAGACCCAGTACTTC.

This chain links TRBV18 with TRBJ2-7; the D is unclear. The germline gives CDR1 KGHSH, CDR2 LQKENI. V shed 2 bases and J shed 2 bases, with 7 bases lying between them. The CDR3 is 13 amino acids. The CDR3 loop is CASSPGETYEQYF. As DNA, the CDR3 is TGTGCCAGCTCACCAGGAGAAACCTACGAGCAGTACTTC.

V and J are TRBV19 and TRBJ1-6; maybe TRBD1 (5 bases). This CDR3 comprises 14 residues. Germline CDR1 and CDR2: LNHDA and SQIVND (reference sequence). The V gene lost 10 bases and the J gene lost 8 bases, with 18 bases spanning the gap. CDR3 DNA sequence: TGTGCCACTAAAGCAGGACATCCGGATTCACCCCTCCACTTT. This gives the protein CATKAGHPDSPLHF. Combining the CDR3 with reference TRBV19 and TRBJ1-6 gives the whole variable domain DGGITQSPKYLFRKEGQNVTLSCEQNLNHDAMYWYRQDPGQGLRLIYYSQIVNDFQKGDIAEGYSVSREKKESFPLTVTSAQKNPTAFYLCATKAGHPDSPLHFGNGTRLTVT.

The gene calls are TRBV5-6 and TRBJ2-3, with 9 bases lining up with TRBD2. Germline values: CDR1 SGHDT, CDR2 YYEEEE. This CDR3 spans 16 amino acids. V lost 4 bases to trimming and J lost 5 bases; unmatched junction nucleotides: 11. The CDR3 DNA reads as TGTGCCAGCAGCATCTTAGCGGGGGTCAAGATAGATACGCAGTATTTT. Encoded protein: CASSILAGVKIDTQYF.